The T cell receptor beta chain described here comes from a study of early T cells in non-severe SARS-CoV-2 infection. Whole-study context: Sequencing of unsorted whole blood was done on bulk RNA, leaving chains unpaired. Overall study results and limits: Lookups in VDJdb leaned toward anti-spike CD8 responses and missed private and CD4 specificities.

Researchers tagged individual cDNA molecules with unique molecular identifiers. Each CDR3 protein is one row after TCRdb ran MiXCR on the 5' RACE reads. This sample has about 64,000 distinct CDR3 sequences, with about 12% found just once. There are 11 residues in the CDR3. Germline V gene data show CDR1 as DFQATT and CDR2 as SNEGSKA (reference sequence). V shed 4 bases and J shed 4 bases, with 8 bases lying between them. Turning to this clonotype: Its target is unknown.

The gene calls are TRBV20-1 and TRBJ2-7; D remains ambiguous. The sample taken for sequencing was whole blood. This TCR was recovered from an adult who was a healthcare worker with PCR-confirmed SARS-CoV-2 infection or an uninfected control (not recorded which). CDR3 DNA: TGCAGTGCTACCTCAAGTTACGAGCAGTACTTC. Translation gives CSATSSYEQYF.